The sequence of this T cell receptor (beta chain) was determined in a study of blood T cells in healthy people across ages. This clonotype appeared a few times. The antigen remains unidentified. The study, taken as a whole, reports: TCR beta diversity correlated strongly with naive T cell percentage. For the donors, CMV status was unknown and possibly confounded expanded clonotype changes.

Then a second PCR, running roughly 7 to 11 cycles, was carried out with a sample-barcoded 5' primer and a J-beta primer mix. A 12-random-nucleotide template-switch adaptor tagged each cDNA molecule. TCRdb recomputed calls from the 5' RACE reads with MiXCR, one row per CDR3 protein. There are hundreds of thousands of distinct CDR3 sequences in the sample; about 50% occur only once, and roughly 13% lies in the top ten. The CDR3 is 14 residues long. Germline V gene data show CDR1 as SQVTM and CDR2 as ANQGSEA. Deletions cut 6 bases from V and 4 bases from J, with 16 bases between. The genes are TRBV29-1 and TRBJ2-1; D gene unclear. What was sequenced was blood. The TCR originated in a woman of 80 years or more in good health. The CDR3, as DNA: TGCAGCGTGGCAACCTCCGGCACGTACAATGAGCAGTTCTTC. This codes for CSVATSGTYNEQFF.